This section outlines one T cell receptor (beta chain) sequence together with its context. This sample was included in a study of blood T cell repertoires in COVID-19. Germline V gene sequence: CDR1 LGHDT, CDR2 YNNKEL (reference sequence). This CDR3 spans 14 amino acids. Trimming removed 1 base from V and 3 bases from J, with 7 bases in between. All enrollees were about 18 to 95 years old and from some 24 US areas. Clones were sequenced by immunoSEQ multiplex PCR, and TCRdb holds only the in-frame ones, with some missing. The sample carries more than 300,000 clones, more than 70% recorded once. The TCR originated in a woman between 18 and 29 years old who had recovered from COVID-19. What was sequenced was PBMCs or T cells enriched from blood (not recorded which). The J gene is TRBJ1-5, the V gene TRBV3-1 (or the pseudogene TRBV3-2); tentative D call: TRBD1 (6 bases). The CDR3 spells CASSQGGHNQPQHF. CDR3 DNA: TGTGCCAGCAGCCAAGGGGGACACAATCAGCCCCAGCATTTT.